Shown below are 20 T cell receptor beta chains from a single sample sequenced in a study of blood T cell repertoires in COVID-19. Profiled with immunoSEQ multiplex PCR; TCRdb holds only in-frame clones, not every one. Altogether 110,000 to 150,000 clones are present, 75% to 85% being singletons, with the ten largest covering roughly 4.7%. Input material: peripheral blood. The receptors were sampled from a woman aged 45 to 65 with acute or convalescent COVID-19.

As to this clone: This may stem from a read error, because a much larger clone lies one nucleotide away. The chain employs TRBV6-5 and TRBJ1-1; 7 nucleotides align to TRBD1. Germline loops: CDR1 MNHEY, CDR2 SVGAGI. This CDR3 region has 14 residues. The junction had 5 bases not matched to a gene; V was cut back by 6 bases and J by 1 base. The CDR3 reads CASSLTGENTEAFF. The CDR3 nucleotides are TGTGCCAGCAGCTTAACAGGGGAGAACACTGAAGCTTTCTTT.

This chain joins TRBV27 and TRBJ2-5, with 9 bases matching TRBD2. The junction had 8 bases not matched to a gene; V was cut back by 8 bases and J by 4 bases. CDR3 size: 14 residues. The germline CDR1 and CDR2 sequences are MNHEY and SMNVEV (reference sequence). CDR3 protein: CASGLAGNGETQYF. CDR3 coding DNA: TGTGCCAGCGGGCTAGCGGGGAATGGAGAGACCCAGTACTTC.

The V and J genes are TRBV7-2 and TRBJ2-7; maybe TRBD2 (6 bases). V lost 2 bases to trimming and J lost 3 bases, with 14 bases between them. Germline V lookup: CDR1 SGHTA, CDR2 FQGNSA. The CDR3 is 15 amino acids. The CDR3 bases are TGTGCCAGCAGCTTACAATCGGGAGACCTCTACGAGCAGTACTTC. This translates into CASSLQSGDLYEQYF.

The CDR3 sequence: CASTALDRGLNNEQFF. The DNA of the CDR3 is TGTGCCAGCACCGCCCTAGACAGGGGGCTTAACAATGAGCAGTTCTTC. The chain couples TRBV27 to TRBJ2-1, with 10 bases fitting TRBD1. Germline CDR1 and CDR2: MNHEY and SMNVEV (reference sequence). With 7 bases clipped from V and 5 bases from J, the junction kept 11 bases outside the gene matches. This CDR3 has 16 amino acids.

V gene TRBV19 combines with J gene TRBJ1-6; tentative D call: TRBD1 (5 bases). Trimming stripped 11 bases from V and 7 bases from J, with 18 bases between. Germline assignment: CDR1 LNHDA and CDR2 SQIVND (reference sequence). This CDR3 comprises 14 residues. CDR3 residues: CAASPGGENSPLHF. Here the CDR3 DNA reads TGTGCCGCCTCACCGGGGGGGGAGAATTCACCCCTCCACTTT.

The rearrangement links TRBV7-3 to TRBJ2-6; no clear D gene. V was trimmed by 1 base and J by 0 bases, leaving 4 bases between them. This CDR3 is built from 15 residues. Germline V gene data show CDR1 as SGHTA and CDR2 as FQGTGA. The CDR3 region is CASSLMASGANVLTF. In DNA form, the CDR3 reads TGTGCCAGCAGCTTAATGGCCTCTGGGGCCAACGTCCTGACTTTC.

This clone was seen once. The chain employs TRBV6-4 and TRBJ2-1; 13 nucleotides agree with TRBD2. J lost 9 bases, V lost 3 bases, and 11 bases had no gene match. The CDR3 loop spans 17 amino acids. CDR1 is MRHNA and CDR2 is SNTAGT in the germline V gene. For the CDR3, the DNA is TGTGCCAGCAGTGAGATTTGGACTAGCGGGGGATCGGGTGAGCAGTTCTTC. Translating it yields CASSEIWTSGGSGEQFF.

The V gene is TRBV4-2, the J gene TRBJ2-3; TRBD1 might be the D (5 bases). This CDR3 region has 14 residues. V gave up 3 bases and J gave up 0 bases, with 7 bases separating them. Looked up from germline, CDR1 is LGHNA and CDR2 is YNFKEQ. CDR3 sequence: CASSQGQSTDTQYF. The CDR3 DNA reads as TGTGCCAGCAGCCAGGGGCAGAGCACAGATACGCAGTATTTT.

The chain employs TRBV7-9 and TRBJ2-7; the D gene is possibly TRBD1 (8 bases). Germline lookup yields CDR1 SEHNR and CDR2 FQNEAQ (reference sequence). The CDR3 is 13 amino acids. With 5 bases removed from V and 6 bases from J, the gap between germline ends came to 14 bases. CDR3 nucleotide sequence: TGTGCCAGCAGCGTGACAGGGGAGGGCGAGCAGTACTTC. Encoded protein: CASSVTGEGEQYF.

The rearrangement links TRBV19 to TRBJ1-6; 7 bases match TRBD1. V was clipped by 9 bases and J by 6 bases; unmatched bases: 26. CDR3 length equals 20 residues. Germline V gene sequence: CDR1 LNHDA, CDR2 SQIVND (reference sequence). This CDR3 reads CARLFSDRDLFRIVNSPLHF. The CDR3 DNA sequence: TGTGCCAGACTGTTTTCCGACAGGGACCTTTTTCGGATTGTTAATTCACCCCTCCACTTT.

This clone has a single count. The chain uses TRBV28 and TRBJ2-1; TRBD2 aligns across 11 bases. V was clipped by 2 bases and J by 12 bases; unmatched bases: 6. Germline V gene data show CDR1 as MDHEN and CDR2 as SYDVKM. The CDR3 has 14 amino acids. CDR3 region: CASSLGSGGGRQFF. The CDR3 region has the DNA TGTGCCAGCAGTTTAGGTAGCGGGGGGGGCCGGCAGTTCTTC. Combining the CDR3 with reference TRBV28 and TRBJ2-1 gives the whole variable domain DVKVTQSSRYLVKRTGEKVFLECVQDMDHENMFWYRQDPGLGLRLIYFSYDVKMKEKGDIPEGYSVSREKKERFSLILESASTNQTSMYLCASSLGSGGGRQFFGPGTRLTVL.

This clone has a handful of counts. The chain combines TRBV29-1 with TRBJ2-7; no clear D gene. V gave up 3 bases and J gave up 4 bases, with 10 bases separating them. Germline V gene data show CDR1 as SQVTM and CDR2 as ANQGSEA. The CDR3 contains 12 residues. Written as DNA, the CDR3 is TGCAGCGTTGAGACGGCGGATTACGAGCAGTACTTC. Encoded protein: CSVETADYEQYF.

Ten or more counts support this clone. The V and J genes are TRBV15 and TRBJ1-3; 8 positions match TRBD1. Germline V CDR1 and CDR2: LNHNV, YYDKDF (reference sequence). This CDR3 is 17 amino acids long. J gave up 4 bases and V 5 bases, and 13 bases lay outside the gene matches. CDR3: CATSPATADRGGNTIYF. The CDR3 nucleotides are TGTGCCACCAGCCCGGCGACAGCCGACAGGGGCGGAAACACCATATATTTT.

The gene calls are TRBV7-9 and TRBJ2-5, with a weak D call TRBD1 (5 bases). CDR3 length: 13 residues. Germline loops: CDR1 SEHNR, CDR2 FQNEAQ (reference sequence). V lost 4 bases and J lost 5, with 11 bases in between. Here the CDR3 DNA reads TGTGCCAGCAGCTCTCGGACACTGGAGACCCAGTACTTC. Residues: CASSSRTLETQYF.

This chain joins TRBV11-2 and TRBJ1-2; TRBD1 agrees at 7 bases. Germline V gene sequence: CDR1 SGHAT, CDR2 FQNNGV. The CDR3 contains 14 residues. V lost 2 bases to trimming and J lost 6 bases; unmatched junction nucleotides: 6. CDR3 sequence (DNA): TGTGCCAGCAGCTTATCCTTAGGGGGCGATGGCTACACCTTC. It is translated as CASSLSLGGDGYTF. Filled out from reference TRBV11-2 and TRBJ1-2, the complete variable domain reads EAGVAQSPRYKIIEKRQSVAFWCNPISGHATLYWYQQILGQGPKLLIQFQNNGVVDDSQLPKDRFSAERLKGVDSTLKIQPAKLEDSAVYLCASSLSLGGDGYTFGSGTRLTVV.

The V gene is TRBV19, the J gene TRBJ1-1; 8 bases match TRBD1. Losses at the gene ends were 4 bases for V and 10 bases for J; bases not matched to a gene: 5. The CDR3 sequence is 12 residues long. Germline V CDR1 and CDR2: LNHDA, SQIVND (reference sequence). The CDR3 is CASSTRGLGAFF. CDR3 DNA sequence: TGTGCCAGTAGTACCAGGGGGCTAGGAGCTTTCTTT.

This chain uses TRBV7-9 with TRBJ2-3; weak D call: TRBD2 (5 bases). The CDR3 is 12 amino acids. In germline, CDR1 is SEHNR, CDR2 FQNEAQ (reference sequence). Trimming took off 3 bases at V and 14 bases at J, with 15 bases between the two ends. Written as DNA, the CDR3 is TGTGCCAGCAGCTTCTCGCACTTGAGGGTGTATTTT. Translated, it gives CASSFSHLRVYF. Together with reference TRBV7-9 and TRBJ2-3, the CDR3 gives the full variable domain: DTGVSQNPRHKITKRGQNVTFRCDPISEHNRLYWYRQTLGQGPEFLTYFQNEAQLEKSRLLSDRFSAERPKGSFSTLEIQRTEQGDSAMYLCASSFSHLRVYFGPGTRLTVL.

This clone has more than one count but fewer than ten. The chain employs TRBV9 and TRBJ1-5; a possible D gene is TRBD1 (6 bases). The germline CDR1 and CDR2 sequences are SGDLS and YYNGEE. The CDR3 has 15 amino acids. V was trimmed by 4 bases and J by 0 bases, leaving 11 bases between them. CDR3 sequence reads: CASSPTGYSNQPQHF. CDR3 DNA: TGTGCCAGCAGCCCAACAGGGTATAGCAATCAGCCCCAGCATTTT.

The gene calls are TRBV5-1 and TRBJ1-4, with D possibly matching TRBD1 (6 bases). The germline CDR1 and CDR2 sequences are SGHRS and YFSETQ. The CDR3 spans 13 residues. V was clipped by 4 bases and J by 8 bases, with 12 bases between them. CDR3 in amino acids: CASSRLDSEKLFF. The DNA for the CDR3 is TGCGCCAGCAGCCGCCTGGACAGCGAAAAACTGTTTTTT. Full variable domain (remainder filled in from reference TRBV5-1 and TRBJ1-4): KAGVTQTPRYLIKTRGQQVTLSCSPISGHRSVSWYQQTPGQGLQFLFEYFSETQRNKGNFPGRFSGRQFSNSRSEMNVSTLELGDSALYLCASSRLDSEKLFFGSGTQLSVL.

V and J are TRBV5-6 and TRBJ2-7; 8 bases are shared with TRBD1. CDR1 and CDR2 (germline): SGHDT, YYEEEE. Germline trimming cut 2 bases from V and 2 bases from J; bases unmatched to any gene: 3. The CDR3 extends over 14 amino acids. As DNA, the CDR3 is TGTGCCAGCAGCTTAGACAGGGGCACCTACGAGCAGTACTTC. As protein: CASSLDRGTYEQYF.